This record covers a single T cell receptor beta chain. What it recognizes is unknown. Study observations and caveats: Tumor Tregs overlapped most with tumor, then blood, naive CD4+ cells.

Trimming shortened V by 4 bases and J by 7 bases, and 14 bases separated the two germline ends. The CDR3 spans 14 residues. Germline V lookup: CDR1 LGHDT, CDR2 YNNKEL (reference sequence). Semi-nested PCR with Nested Universal Primer A followed constant-region reverse priming of full-length variable regions. MiXCR, applied by TCRdb to the 5' RACE reads, yields one record per CDR3 protein. The repertoire consists of approximately 40,000 distinct CDR3 sequences, with about 32% occurring once and the leading ten covering about 4%. The sequenced material came from tumor-infiltrating memory CD4+ T cells sorted from the breast tumor. The subset: memory CD4+ T cells, CD4+CD45RO+CD25-. The origin of this receptor is a female donor with breast cancer. The rearrangement uses TRBV3-1 and TRBJ1-3; no firm D call. The CDR3 DNA sequence: TGTGCCAGCAGCCCAACCTTAGTGAGGAACACCATATATTTT. The encoded protein is CASSPTLVRNTIYF.